This section outlines one T cell receptor beta chain sequence together with its context. Its antigen is currently unknown. TCRdb reprocessed the RT-PCR reads via MiXCR and lists one record per CDR3 protein. The sample has fewer than 350,000 distinct CDR3 sequences, 21% seen once; the top ten hold about a tenth. The sample originates from a study of response to subunit inactivated influenza vaccine. Overall study findings and caveats: Authors suggested each seasonal flu vaccination may recruit only limited numbers of new T cells.

The sequences come from PBMCs from blood, collected less than 22 months after vaccination. The source is a man aged 50-75 years who received an inactivated influenza vaccine.

Written as DNA, the CDR3 is TGTGCCAGTACCCCGACTGGCTCCTACAATGAGCAGTTCTTC. This encodes CASTPTGSYNEQFF. V and J are TRBV19 and TRBJ2-1; D unresolved. Germline V lookup: CDR1 LNHDA, CDR2 SQIVND (reference sequence). This CDR3 has 14 residues. Trimming cost V 7 bases and J 0 bases, with 10 bases left between them.